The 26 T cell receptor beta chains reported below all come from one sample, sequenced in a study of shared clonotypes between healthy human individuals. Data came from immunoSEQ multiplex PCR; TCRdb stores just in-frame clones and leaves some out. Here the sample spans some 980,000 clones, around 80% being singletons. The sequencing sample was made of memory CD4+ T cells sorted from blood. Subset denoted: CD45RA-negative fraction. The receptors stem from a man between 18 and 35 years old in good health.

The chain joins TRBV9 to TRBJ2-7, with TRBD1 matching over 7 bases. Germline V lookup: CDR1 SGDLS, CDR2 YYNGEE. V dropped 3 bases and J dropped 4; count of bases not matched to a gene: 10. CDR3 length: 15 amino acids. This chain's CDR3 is CASSEPGQTGYEQYF. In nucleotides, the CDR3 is TGTGCCAGCAGCGAGCCGGGACAGACCGGGTACGAGCAGTACTTC. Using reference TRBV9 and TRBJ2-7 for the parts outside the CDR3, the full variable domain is DSGVTQTPKHLITATGQRVTLRCSPRSGDLSVYWYQQSLDQGLQFLIQYYNGEERAKGNILERFSAQQFPDLHSELNLSSLELGDSALYFCASSEPGQTGYEQYFGPGTRLTVT.

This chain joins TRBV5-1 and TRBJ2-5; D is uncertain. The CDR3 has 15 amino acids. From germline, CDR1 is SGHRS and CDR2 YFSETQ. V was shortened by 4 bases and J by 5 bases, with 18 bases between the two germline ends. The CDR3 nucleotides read TGCGCCAGCAGCCTGAATCTCCAAAGCCCGGAGACCCAGTACTTC. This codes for CASSLNLQSPETQYF.

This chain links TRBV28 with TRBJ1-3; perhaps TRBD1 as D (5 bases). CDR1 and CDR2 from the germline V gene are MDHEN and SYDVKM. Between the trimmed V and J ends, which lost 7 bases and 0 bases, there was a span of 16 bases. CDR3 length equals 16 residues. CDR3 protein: CASIPLGPNSGNTIYF. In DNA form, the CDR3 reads TGTGCCAGCATCCCTCTGGGACCGAACTCTGGAAACACCATATATTTT.

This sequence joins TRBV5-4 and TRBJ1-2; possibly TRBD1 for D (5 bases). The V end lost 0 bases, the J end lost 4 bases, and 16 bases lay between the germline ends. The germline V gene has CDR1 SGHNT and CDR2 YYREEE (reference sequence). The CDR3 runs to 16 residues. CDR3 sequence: CASSLAGGGWTYGYTF. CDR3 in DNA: TGTGCCAGCAGCTTGGCTGGTGGGGGGTGGACCTATGGCTACACCTTC.

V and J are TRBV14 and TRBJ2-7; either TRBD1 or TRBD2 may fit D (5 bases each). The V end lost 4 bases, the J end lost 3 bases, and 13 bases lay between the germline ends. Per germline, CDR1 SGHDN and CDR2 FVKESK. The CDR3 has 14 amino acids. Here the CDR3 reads CASSLWGSYYEQYF. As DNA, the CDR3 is TGTGCCAGCAGCCTTTGGGGGTCTTACTACGAGCAGTACTTC.

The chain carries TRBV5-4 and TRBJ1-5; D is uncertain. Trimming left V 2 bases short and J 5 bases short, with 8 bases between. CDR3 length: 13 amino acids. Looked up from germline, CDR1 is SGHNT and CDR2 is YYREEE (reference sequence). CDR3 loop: CASSLDLDQPQHF. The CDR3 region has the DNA TGTGCCAGCAGCTTAGATTTAGATCAGCCCCAGCATTTT. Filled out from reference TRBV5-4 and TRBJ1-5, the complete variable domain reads ETGVTQSPTHLIKTRGQQVTLRCSSQSGHNTVSWYQQALGQGPQFIFQYYREEENGRGNFPPRFSGLQFPNYSSELNVNALELDDSALYLCASSLDLDQPQHFGDGTRLSIL.

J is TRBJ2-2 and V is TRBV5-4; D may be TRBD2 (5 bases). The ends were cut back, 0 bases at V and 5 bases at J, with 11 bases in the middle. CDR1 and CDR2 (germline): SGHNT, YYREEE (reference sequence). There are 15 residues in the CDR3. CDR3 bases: TGTGCCAGCAGCTTGGGGGGAGACAAAACCGGGGAGCTGTTTTTT. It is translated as CASSLGGDKTGELFF.

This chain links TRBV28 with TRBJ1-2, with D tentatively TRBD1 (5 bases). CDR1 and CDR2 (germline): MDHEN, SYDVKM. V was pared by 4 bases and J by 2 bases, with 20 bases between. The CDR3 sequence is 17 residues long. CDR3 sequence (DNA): TGTGCCAGCAGTTCCCACCGGGGCCCTAGTTTCAACTATGGCTACACCTTC. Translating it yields CASSSHRGPSFNYGYTF.

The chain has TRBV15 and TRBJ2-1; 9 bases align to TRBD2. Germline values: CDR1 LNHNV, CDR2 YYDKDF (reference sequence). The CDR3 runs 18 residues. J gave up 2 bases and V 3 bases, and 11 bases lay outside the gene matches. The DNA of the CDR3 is TGTGCCACCAGCAGGTCTAGCGGGATCCCGATCGCCTACAATGAGCAGTTCTTC. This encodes CATSRSSGIPIAYNEQFF.

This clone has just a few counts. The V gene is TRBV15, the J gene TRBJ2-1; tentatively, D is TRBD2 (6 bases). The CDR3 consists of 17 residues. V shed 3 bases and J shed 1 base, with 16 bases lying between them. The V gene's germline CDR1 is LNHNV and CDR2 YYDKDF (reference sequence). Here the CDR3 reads CATSRRRGLRSYNEQFF. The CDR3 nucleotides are TGTGCCACCAGCAGGAGACGGGGACTTCGATCCTACAATGAGCAGTTCTTC.

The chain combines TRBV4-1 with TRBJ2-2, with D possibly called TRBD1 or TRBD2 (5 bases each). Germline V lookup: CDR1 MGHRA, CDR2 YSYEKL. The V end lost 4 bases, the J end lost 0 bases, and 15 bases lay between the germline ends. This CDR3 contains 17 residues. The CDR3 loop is CASSPRGTAANTGELFF. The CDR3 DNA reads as TGCGCCAGCAGCCCCCGTGGGACCGCTGCGAACACCGGGGAGCTGTTTTTT.

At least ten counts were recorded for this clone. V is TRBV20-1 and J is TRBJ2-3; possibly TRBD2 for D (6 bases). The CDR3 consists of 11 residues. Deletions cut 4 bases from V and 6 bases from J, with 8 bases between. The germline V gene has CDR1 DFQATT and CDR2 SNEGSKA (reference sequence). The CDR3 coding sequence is TGCAGTGCTATGCGGGGCGATACGCAGTATTTT. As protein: CSAMRGDTQYF.

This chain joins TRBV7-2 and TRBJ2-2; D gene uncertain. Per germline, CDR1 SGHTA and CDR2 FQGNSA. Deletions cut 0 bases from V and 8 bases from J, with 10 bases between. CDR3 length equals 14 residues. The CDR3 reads CASSLAPATGELFF. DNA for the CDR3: TGTGCCAGCAGCTTAGCCCCAGCGACGGGGGAGCTGTTTTTT.

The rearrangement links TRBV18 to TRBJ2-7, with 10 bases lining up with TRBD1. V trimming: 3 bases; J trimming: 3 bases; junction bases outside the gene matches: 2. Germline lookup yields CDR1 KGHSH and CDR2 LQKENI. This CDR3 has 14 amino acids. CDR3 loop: CASSPRTGGYEQYF. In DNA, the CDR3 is TGTGCCAGCTCACCCAGGACAGGGGGCTACGAGCAGTACTTC. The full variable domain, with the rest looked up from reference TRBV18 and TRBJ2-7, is NAGVMQNPRHLVRRRGQEARLRCSPMKGHSHVYWYRQLPEEGLKFMVYLQKENIIDESGMPKERFSAEFPKEGPSILRIQQVVRGDSAAYFCASSPRTGGYEQYFGPGTRLTVT.

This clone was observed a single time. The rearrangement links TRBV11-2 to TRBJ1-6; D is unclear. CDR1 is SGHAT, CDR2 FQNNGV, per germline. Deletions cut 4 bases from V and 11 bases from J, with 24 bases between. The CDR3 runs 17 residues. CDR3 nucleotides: TGTGCCAGCAGCTCCTTGAAGGGCAGCTCCACTTCACCACCCCTCCACTTT. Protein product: CASSSLKGSSTSPPLHF.

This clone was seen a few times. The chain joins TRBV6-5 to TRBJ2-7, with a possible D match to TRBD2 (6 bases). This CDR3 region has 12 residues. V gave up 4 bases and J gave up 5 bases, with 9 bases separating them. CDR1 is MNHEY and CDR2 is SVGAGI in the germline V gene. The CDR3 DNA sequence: TGTGCCAGCAGTTCTAGGACTAACGAGCAGTACTTC. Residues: CASSSRTNEQYF.

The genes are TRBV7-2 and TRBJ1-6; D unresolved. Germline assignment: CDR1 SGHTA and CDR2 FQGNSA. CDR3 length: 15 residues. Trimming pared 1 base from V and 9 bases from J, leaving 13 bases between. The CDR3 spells CASSLGAGLGSPLHF. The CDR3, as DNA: TGTGCCAGCAGCTTAGGGGCAGGTTTAGGTTCACCCCTCCACTTT.

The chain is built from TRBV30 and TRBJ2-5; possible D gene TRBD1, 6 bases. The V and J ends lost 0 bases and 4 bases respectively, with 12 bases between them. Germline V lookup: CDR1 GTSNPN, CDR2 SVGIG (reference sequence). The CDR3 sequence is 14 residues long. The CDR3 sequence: CAWSVQGPAETQYF. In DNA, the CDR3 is TGTGCCTGGAGTGTACAGGGCCCGGCAGAGACCCAGTACTTC.

CDR3 sequence (DNA): TGCAGCGTTGAATTGCAGGGGATTAGGACTAATGAAAAACTGTTTTTT. Translating it yields CSVELQGIRTNEKLFF. J is TRBJ1-4 and V is TRBV29-1; possibly TRBD1 for D (6 bases). The CDR3 is made up of 16 amino acids. V was shortened by 2 bases and J by 2 bases, with 15 bases between the two germline ends. Germline V gives CDR1 SQVTM, CDR2 ANQGSEA.

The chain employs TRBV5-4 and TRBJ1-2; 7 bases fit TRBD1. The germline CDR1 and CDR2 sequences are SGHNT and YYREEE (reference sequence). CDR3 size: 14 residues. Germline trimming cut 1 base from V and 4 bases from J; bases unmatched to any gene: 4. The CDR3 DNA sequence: TGTGCCAGCAGCTTGTCACAGGGGCCCTATGGCTACACCTTC. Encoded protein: CASSLSQGPYGYTF.

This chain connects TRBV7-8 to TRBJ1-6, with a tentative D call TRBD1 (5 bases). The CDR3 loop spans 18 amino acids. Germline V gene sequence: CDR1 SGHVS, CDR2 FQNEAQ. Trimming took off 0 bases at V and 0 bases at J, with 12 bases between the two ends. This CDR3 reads CASSLAGGGSSYNSPLHF. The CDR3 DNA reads TGTGCCAGCAGCTTAGCGGGTGGGGGGAGCTCCTATAATTCACCCCTCCACTTT.

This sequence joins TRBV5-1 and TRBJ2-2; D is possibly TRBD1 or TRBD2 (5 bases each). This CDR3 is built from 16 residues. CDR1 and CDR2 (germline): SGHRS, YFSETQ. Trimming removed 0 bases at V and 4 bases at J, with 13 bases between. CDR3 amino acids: CASSLERGPITGELFF. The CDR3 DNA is TGCGCCAGCAGCTTGGAAAGGGGACCGATCACCGGGGAGCTGTTTTTT.

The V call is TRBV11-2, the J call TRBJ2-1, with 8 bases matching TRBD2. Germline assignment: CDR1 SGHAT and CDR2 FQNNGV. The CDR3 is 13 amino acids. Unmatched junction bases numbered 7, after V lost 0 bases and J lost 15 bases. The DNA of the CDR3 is TGTGCCAGCAGCTTAGAGTTGGTGGCGGGGGGGTTCTTC. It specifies CASSLELVAGGFF.

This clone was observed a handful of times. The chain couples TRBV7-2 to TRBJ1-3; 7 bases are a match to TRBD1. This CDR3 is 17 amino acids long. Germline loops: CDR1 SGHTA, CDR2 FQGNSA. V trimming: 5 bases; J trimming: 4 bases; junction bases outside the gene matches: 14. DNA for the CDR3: TGTGCCAGCAGCGTCACCGGGACAGAAAGTGGAGGAAACACCATATATTTT. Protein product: CASSVTGTESGGNTIYF.

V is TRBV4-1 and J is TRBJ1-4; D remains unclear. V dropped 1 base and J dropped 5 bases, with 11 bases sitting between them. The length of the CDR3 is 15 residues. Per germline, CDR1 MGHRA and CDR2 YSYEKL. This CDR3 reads CASSQGPGWNEKLFF. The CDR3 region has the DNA TGCGCCAGCAGCCAAGGTCCAGGTTGGAATGAAAAACTGTTTTTT.

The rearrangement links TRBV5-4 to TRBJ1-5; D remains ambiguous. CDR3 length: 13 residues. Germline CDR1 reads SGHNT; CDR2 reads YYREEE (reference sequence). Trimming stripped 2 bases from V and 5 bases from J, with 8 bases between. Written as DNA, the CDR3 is TGTGCCAGCAGCTTTAGTTTAGATCAGCCCCAGCATTTT. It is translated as CASSFSLDQPQHF.